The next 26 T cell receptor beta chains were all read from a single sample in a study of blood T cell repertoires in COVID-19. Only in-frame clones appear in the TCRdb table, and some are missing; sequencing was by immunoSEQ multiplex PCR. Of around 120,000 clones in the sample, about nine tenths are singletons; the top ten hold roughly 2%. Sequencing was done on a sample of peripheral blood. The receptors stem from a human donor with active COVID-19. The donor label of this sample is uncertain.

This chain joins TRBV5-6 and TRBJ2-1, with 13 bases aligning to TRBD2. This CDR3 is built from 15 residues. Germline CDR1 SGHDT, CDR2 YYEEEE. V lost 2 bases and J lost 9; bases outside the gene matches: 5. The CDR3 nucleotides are TGTGCCAGCAGCTTACTAGCGGGGGGGCCTACTGAGCAGTTCTTC. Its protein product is CASSLLAGGPTEQFF. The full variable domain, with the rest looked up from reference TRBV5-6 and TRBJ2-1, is DAGVTQSPTHLIKTRGQQVTLRCSPKSGHDTVSWYQQALGQGPQFIFQYYEEEERQRGNFPDRFSGHQFPNYSSELNVNALLLGDSALYLCASSLLAGGPTEQFFGPGTRLTVL.

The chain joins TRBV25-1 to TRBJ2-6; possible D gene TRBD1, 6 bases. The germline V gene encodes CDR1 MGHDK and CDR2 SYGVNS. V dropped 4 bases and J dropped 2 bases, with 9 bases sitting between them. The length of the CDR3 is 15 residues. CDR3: CASSVTGTGANVLTF. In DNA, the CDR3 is TGTGCCAGCAGTGTTACAGGGACTGGGGCCAACGTCCTGACTTTC.

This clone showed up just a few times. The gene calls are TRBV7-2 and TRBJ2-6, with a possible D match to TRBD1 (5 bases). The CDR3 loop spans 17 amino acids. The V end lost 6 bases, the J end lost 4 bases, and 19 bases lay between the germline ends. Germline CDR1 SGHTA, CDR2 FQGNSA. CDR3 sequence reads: CASSKQARAAGANVLTF. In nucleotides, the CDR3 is TGTGCCAGCAGTAAACAAGCCAGGGCGGCGGGGGCCAACGTCCTGACTTTC. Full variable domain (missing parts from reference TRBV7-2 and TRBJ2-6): GAGVSQSPSNKVTEKGKDVELRCDPISGHTALYWYRQSLGQGLEFLIYFQGNSAPDKSGLPSDRFSAERTGGSVSTLTIQRTQQEDSAVYLCASSKQARAAGANVLTFGAGSRLTVL.

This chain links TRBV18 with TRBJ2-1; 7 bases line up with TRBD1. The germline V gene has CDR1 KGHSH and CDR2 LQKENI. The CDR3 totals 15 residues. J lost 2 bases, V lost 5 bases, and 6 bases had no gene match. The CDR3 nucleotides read TGTGCCAGCTCAGGAAGGGGGCCCCCCTACAATGAGCAGTTCTTC. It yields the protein CASSGRGPPYNEQFF.

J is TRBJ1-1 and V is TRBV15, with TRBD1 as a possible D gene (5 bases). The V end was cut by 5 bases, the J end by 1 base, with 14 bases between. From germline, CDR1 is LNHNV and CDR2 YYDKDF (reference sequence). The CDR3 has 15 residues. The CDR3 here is CATSGTLTGNTEAFF. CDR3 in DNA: TGTGCCACCAGCGGAACCCTTACAGGGAACACTGAAGCTTTCTTT.

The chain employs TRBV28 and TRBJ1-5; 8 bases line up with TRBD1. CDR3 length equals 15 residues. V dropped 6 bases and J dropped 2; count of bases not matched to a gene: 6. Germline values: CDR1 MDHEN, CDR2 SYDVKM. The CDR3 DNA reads TGTGCCAGCAGAACGAAGGGACAGGGCAATCAGCCCCAGCATTTT. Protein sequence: CASRTKGQGNQPQHF.

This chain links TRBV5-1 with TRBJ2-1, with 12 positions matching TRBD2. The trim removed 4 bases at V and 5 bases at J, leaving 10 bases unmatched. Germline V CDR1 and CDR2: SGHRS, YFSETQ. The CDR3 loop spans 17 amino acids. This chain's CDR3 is CASSPRARLAGDNEQFF. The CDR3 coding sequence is TGCGCCAGCAGCCCCAGAGCCCGACTAGCGGGGGACAATGAGCAGTTCTTC.

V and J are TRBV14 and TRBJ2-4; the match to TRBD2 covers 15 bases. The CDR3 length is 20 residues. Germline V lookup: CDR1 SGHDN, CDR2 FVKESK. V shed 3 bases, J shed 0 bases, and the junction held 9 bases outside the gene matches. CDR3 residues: CASSHRPGLAGGLAKNIQYF. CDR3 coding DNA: TGTGCCAGCAGCCATCGACCGGGACTAGCGGGGGGCCTAGCCAAAAACATTCAGTACTTC.

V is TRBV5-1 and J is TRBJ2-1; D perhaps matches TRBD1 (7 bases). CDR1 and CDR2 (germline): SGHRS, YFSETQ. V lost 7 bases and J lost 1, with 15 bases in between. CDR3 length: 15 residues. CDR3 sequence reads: CASGGKGQSYNEQFF. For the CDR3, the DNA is TGCGCCAGCGGAGGGAAGGGACAGTCCTACAATGAGCAGTTCTTC.

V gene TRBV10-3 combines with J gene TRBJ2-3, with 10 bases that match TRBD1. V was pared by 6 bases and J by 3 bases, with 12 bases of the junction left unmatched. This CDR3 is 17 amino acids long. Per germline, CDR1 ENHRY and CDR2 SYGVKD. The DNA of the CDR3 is TGTGCCATCAGGATTAGGGGTGGACAGGGGGGAACAGATACGCAGTATTTT. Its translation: CAIRIRGGQGGTDTQYF.

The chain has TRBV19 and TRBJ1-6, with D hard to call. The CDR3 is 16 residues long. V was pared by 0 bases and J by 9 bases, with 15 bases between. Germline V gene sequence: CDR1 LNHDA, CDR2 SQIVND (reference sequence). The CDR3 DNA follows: TGTGCCAGTAGTATAGATGTCGGGGAGGGAAGTTCACCCCTCCACTTT. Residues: CASSIDVGEGSSPLHF. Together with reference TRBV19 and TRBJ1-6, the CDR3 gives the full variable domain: DGGITQSPKYLFRKEGQNVTLSCEQNLNHDAMYWYRQDPGQGLRLIYYSQIVNDFQKGDIAEGYSVSREKKESFPLTVTSAQKNPTAFYLCASSIDVGEGSSPLHFGNGTRLTVT.

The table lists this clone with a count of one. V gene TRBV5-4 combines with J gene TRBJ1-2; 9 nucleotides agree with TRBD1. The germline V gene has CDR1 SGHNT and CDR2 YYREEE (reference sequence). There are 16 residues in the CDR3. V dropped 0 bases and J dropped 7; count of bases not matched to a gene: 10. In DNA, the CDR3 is TGTGCCAGCAGCTTGGGACAGGGGGAACGGCGTGCTGGCTACACCTTC. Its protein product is CASSLGQGERRAGYTF.

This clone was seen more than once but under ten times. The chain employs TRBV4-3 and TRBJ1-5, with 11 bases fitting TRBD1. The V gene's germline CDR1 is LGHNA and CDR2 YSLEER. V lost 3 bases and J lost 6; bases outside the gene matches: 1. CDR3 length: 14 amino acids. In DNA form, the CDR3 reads TGCGCCAGCAGCCAGGACAGGGGGCCTCAGCCCCAGCATTTT. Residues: CASSQDRGPQPQHF.

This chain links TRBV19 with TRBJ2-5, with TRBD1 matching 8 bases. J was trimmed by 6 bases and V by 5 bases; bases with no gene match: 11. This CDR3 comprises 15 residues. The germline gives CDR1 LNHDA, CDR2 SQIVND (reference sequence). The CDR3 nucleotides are TGTGCCAGTAGTTCAGAGACAGGGGATAGAAAGACCCAGTACTTC. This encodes CASSSETGDRKTQYF.

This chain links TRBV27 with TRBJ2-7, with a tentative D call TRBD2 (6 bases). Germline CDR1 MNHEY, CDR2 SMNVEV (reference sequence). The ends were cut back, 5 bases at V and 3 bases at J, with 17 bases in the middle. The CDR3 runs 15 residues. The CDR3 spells CASSPTATGGYEQYF. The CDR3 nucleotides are TGTGCCAGCAGTCCGACGGCGACCGGGGGCTACGAGCAGTACTTC.

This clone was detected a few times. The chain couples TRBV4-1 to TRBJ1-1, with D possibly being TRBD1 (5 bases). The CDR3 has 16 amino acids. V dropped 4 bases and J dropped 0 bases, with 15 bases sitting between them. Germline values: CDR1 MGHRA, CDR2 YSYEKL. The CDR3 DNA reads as TGCGCCAGCAGCCCAGGGCCAGACAGCATGAACACTGAAGCTTTCTTT. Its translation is CASSPGPDSMNTEAFF.

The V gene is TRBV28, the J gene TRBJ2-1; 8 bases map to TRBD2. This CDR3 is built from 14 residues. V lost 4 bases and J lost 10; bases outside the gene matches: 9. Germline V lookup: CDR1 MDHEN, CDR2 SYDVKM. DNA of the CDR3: TGTGCCAGCAGTTCCGGGGGGGCCGCACGAGAGCAGTTCTTC. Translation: CASSSGGAAREQFF.

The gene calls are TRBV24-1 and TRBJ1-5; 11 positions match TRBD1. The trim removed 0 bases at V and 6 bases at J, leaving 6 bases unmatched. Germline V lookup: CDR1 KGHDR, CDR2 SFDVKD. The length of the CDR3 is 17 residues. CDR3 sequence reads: CATSDLKDRGQGQPQHF. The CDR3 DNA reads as TGTGCCACCAGTGATTTGAAGGACAGGGGGCAGGGTCAGCCCCAGCATTTT.

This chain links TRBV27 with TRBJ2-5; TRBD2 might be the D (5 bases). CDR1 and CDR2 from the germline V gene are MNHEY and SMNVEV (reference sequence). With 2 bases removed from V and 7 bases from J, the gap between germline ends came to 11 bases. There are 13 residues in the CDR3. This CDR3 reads CASSLGEFGTQYF. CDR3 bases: TGTGCCAGCAGTTTAGGGGAGTTCGGGACCCAGTACTTC.

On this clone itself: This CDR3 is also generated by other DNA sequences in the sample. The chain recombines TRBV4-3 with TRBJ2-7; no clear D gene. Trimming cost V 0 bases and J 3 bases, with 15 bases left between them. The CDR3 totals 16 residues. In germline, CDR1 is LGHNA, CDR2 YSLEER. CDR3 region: CASSQDLAGGLYEQYF. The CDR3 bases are TGCGCCAGCAGCCAAGATCTTGCTGGCGGCCTCTACGAGCAGTACTTC.

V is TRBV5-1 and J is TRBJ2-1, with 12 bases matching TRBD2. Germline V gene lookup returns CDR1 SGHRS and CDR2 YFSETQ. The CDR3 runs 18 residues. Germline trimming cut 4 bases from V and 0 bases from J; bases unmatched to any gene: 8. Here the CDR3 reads CASSMMTSGGYSYNEQFF. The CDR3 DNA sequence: TGCGCCAGCAGCATGATGACTAGCGGGGGATACTCCTACAATGAGCAGTTCTTC.

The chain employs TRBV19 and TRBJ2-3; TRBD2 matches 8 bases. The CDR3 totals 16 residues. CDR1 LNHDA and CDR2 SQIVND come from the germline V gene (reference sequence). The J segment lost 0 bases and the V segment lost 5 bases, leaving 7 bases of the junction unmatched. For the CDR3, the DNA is TGTGCCAGTAGTGATCTCCCTAGCGGGAGCACAGATACGCAGTATTTT. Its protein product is CASSDLPSGSTDTQYF.

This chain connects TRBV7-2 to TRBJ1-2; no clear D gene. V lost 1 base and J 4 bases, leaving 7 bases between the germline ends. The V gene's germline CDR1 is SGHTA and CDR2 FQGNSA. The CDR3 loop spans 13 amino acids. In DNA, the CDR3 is TGTGCCAGCAGCTTAGATGCAGGCTATGGCTACACCTTC. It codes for CASSLDAGYGYTF.

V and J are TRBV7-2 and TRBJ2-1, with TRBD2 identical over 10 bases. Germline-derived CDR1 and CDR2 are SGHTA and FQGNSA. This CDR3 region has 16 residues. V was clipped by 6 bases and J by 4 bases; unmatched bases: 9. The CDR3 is CASSSLAGGLYNEQFF. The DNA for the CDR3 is TGTGCCAGCAGTTCCTTAGCGGGGGGTTTGTACAATGAGCAGTTCTTC.

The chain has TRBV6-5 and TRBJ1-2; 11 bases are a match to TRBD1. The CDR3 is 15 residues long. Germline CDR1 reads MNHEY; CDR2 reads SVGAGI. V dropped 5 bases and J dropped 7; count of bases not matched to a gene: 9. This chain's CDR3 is CASSPRTGGGRGYTF. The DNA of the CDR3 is TGTGCCAGCAGTCCCCGGACAGGGGGCGGTCGTGGCTACACCTTC.

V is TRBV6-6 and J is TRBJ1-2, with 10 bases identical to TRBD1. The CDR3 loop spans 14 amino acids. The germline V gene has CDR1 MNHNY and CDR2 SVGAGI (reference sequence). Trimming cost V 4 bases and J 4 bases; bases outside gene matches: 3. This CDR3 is CASSFGDRGYGYTF. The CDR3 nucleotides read TGTGCCAGCAGTTTCGGGGACAGGGGCTATGGCTACACCTTC.